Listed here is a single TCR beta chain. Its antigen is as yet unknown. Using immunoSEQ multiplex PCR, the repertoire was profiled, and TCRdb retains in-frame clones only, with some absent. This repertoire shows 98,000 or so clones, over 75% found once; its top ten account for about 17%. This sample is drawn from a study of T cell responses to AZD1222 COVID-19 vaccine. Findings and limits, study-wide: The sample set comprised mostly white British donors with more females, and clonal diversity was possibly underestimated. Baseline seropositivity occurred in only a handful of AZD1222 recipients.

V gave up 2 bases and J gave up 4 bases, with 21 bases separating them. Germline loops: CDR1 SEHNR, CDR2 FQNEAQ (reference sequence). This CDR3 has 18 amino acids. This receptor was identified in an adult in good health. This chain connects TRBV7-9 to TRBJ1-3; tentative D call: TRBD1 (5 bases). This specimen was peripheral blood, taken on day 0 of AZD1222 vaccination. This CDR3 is CASSLYAWGGIGGNTIYF. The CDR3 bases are TGTGCCAGCAGCTTATACGCATGGGGCGGGATAGGCGGAAACACCATATATTTT.